These 4 T cell receptor beta chains share one sample of origin, sequenced in a study of human T cells and chemical hapten exposure (dated by TCRdb to the early 2020s). Explained via the paper, the time point label denotes: pre-sensitization, week 0. The treatment or condition tag for this specimen amounts to: therapeutic diphenylcyclopropenone sensitization with weekly scalp DPC. Receptor libraries were prepared by RACE. Sequencing was carried out with a NextSeq 500. TCRdb reran the public reads through fastp at Q25 and MiXCR, keeping productive beta chains. Every distinct CDR3 protein forms one entry, paired with its most common genes and DNA. The sample data list approximately 100,000 distinct CDR3 sequences, and 9.6% of these were observed just once. Roughly 4% of the sample rests with the top ten. The starting material was whole blood, obtained in connection with sensitization to the hapten diphenylcyclopropenone (DPC). These receptors came from a woman between 40 and 55 years old with alopecia areata. Some clones in this sample may be carry-over from other donors' samples.

This clonotype showed up many times. The chain recombines TRBV24-1 with TRBJ1-1; D unclear. The CDR3 is 14 residues long. V lost 7 bases and J lost 3, with 14 bases in between. Germline V CDR1 and CDR2: KGHDR, SFDVKD. Here the CDR3 reads CATRATGLDTEAFF. CDR3 nucleotides: TGTGCCACCAGGGCCACCGGGTTGGACACTGAAGCTTTCTTT.

This clonotype has a handful of counts. This chain uses TRBV7-8 with TRBJ1-6; the D is unclear. The germline V and J ends were trimmed by 5 bases and 7 bases, with 9 bases remaining between them. The CDR3 consists of 13 residues. In germline, CDR1 is SGHVS, CDR2 FQNEAQ. The CDR3 loop is CASSMTENSPLHF. The CDR3, as DNA: TGTGCCAGCAGCATGACGGAAAATTCACCCCTCCACTTT.

This clonotype was counted at least ten times. The V and J genes are TRBV5-4 and TRBJ2-5, with D maybe TRBD2 (6 bases). With 5 bases removed from V and 5 bases from J, the gap between germline ends came to 19 bases. From germline, CDR1 is SGHNT and CDR2 YYREEE (reference sequence). The CDR3 spans 15 residues. The CDR3 DNA follows: TGTGCCAGCAGTCGTAGCGGAAACGACGAGGAGACCCAGTACTTC. Translated, it gives CASSRSGNDEETQYF.

This clonotype was counted many times. The V and J genes are TRBV6-5 and TRBJ1-2; D not certain. Germline CDR1 MNHEY, CDR2 SVGAGI. The V end was cut by 0 bases, the J end by 2 bases, with 13 bases between. This CDR3 has 16 amino acids. CDR3 bases: TGTGCCAGCAGTTACTCGAAGGCGGGAGGCAACTATGGCTACACCTTC. It translates to CASSYSKAGGNYGYTF.